The 28 T cell receptor beta chains in this list originate from one sample, sequenced in a study of blood T cells in healthy people across ages. A J-beta primer mix and a sample-barcoded 5' primer were used in a second PCR of roughly 6 to 12 cycles. TCRdb reanalysed the 5' RACE reads using MiXCR and keeps one entry per CDR3 protein. In the table there are about 1.5 million distinct CDR3 sequences, approximately 39% of which are singletons. Sequencing input: blood. Receptors originate from a woman aged 18-30 years in good health.

This clonotype came up a few times. The chain combines TRBV7-2 with TRBJ1-1; the D gene is possibly TRBD1 (5 bases). Germline values: CDR1 SGHTA, CDR2 FQGNSA. Trimming left V 2 bases short and J 6 bases short, with 19 bases between. The CDR3 loop spans 16 amino acids. CDR3 nucleotide sequence: TGTGCCAGCAGCTTAAGGGACTGGGAGGCGATCCCTGAAGCTTTCTTT. This sequence encodes CASSLRDWEAIPEAFF.

The chain combines TRBV12-3 or TRBV12-4 with TRBJ2-7; D remains ambiguous. The tail of the sequence fits TRBJ2-5 better, so the J call may be wrong. CDR3 length: 13 residues. The CDR3 sequence is CASSFSQQETQYF. The CDR3 DNA is TGTGCCAGCAGTTTTTCCCAACAAGAGACCCAGTACTTC.

As regards this clonotype: Mismatch with germline at one junction end may stem from a read error. The V and J genes are TRBV4-1 and TRBJ1-1; D is undetermined. CDR3 length: 15 amino acids. The germline gives CDR1 MGHRA, CDR2 YSYEKL. In nucleotides, the CDR3 is TGCGCCAGCAGCCAACTCGGGAATCCGAACGCTGAAGCTTTCTTT. It encodes CASSQLGNPNAEAFF.

The chain combines TRBV20-1 with TRBJ1-5; the match to TRBD1 covers 9 bases. Per the germline V gene, CDR1 is DFQATT and CDR2 is SNEGSKA (reference sequence). Unmatched junction bases numbered 9, after V lost 6 bases and J lost 3 bases. This CDR3 is built from 15 residues. The CDR3 nucleotides are TGCAGTGCAATCTCGGACAGGGGAGTCAATCAGCCCCAGCATTTT. Protein: CSAISDRGVNQPQHF.

This clonotype was observed a few times. The V call is TRBV27, the J call TRBJ2-7; D unresolved. Looked up from germline, CDR1 is MNHEY and CDR2 is SMNVEV (reference sequence). This CDR3 has 13 amino acids. The V gene lost 4 bases and the J gene lost 1 base, with 8 bases spanning the gap. The DNA of the CDR3 is TGTGCCAGCAGTTATACAGAGTCCTACGAGCAGTACTTC. Protein sequence: CASSYTESYEQYF.

This clonotype was seen a few times. This chain links TRBV6-2 or TRBV6-3 with TRBJ2-1; TRBD2 aligns across 13 bases. V trimming: 5 bases; J trimming: 8 bases; junction bases outside the gene matches: 12. The CDR3 runs to 17 residues. Germline values: CDR1 MNHEY, CDR2 SVGEGT. The DNA for the CDR3 is TGTGCCAGCAGTGCCCGGACTAGCGGGAGTAGAGGCGATGAGCAGTTCTTC. It translates to CASSARTSGSRGDEQFF.

About this clonotype: This may come from a read error, since a much larger clone is one base off. The chain is built from TRBV24-1 and TRBJ2-7; D might be TRBD1 (6 bases). CDR3 length: 16 residues. V lost 4 bases and J 7 bases, leaving 22 bases between the germline ends. The germline CDR1 and CDR2 sequences are KGHDR and SFDVKD. CDR3 protein: CATSEISRDTNNEQYF. The CDR3 nucleotides read TGTGCCACCAGTGAAATCTCACGGGACACGAACAATGAGCAGTACTTC.

The chain links TRBV12-3 or TRBV12-4 to TRBJ1-1, with D perhaps TRBD1 (5 bases). V dropped 5 bases and J dropped 3 bases, with 13 bases sitting between them. The CDR3 loop spans 14 amino acids. This chain's CDR3 is CASSARDADTEAFF. The DNA of the CDR3 is TGTGCCAGCAGTGCCCGGGACGCGGACACTGAAGCTTTCTTT.

The J gene is TRBJ1-6, the V gene TRBV3-1; D gene ambiguous. Germline CDR1 LGHDT, CDR2 YNNKEL (reference sequence). Deletions cut 3 bases from V and 9 bases from J, with 12 bases between. The CDR3 has 14 residues. CDR3 nucleotide sequence: TGTGCCAGCAGCCAGACCTCTGGGATTTCACCCCTCCACTTT. Translated, it gives CASSQTSGISPLHF. The complete variable domain, with remaining parts taken from reference TRBV3-1 and TRBJ1-6, reads DTAVSQTPKYLVTQMGNDKSIKCEQNLGHDTMYWYKQDSKKFLKIMFSYNNKELIINETVPNRFSPKSPDKAHLNLHINSLELGDSAVYFCASSQTSGISPLHFGNGTRLTVT.

This clonotype came up a few times. In DNA, the CDR3 is TGTGCCAGCAGCGTAACAGGTGGCCCCGACAATGAGCAGTTCTTC. Translated, it gives CASSVTGGPDNEQFF. The V gene is TRBV9, the J gene TRBJ2-1; a weak D match, TRBD1 (5 bases). This CDR3 region has 15 residues. Trimming removed 1 base from V and 5 bases from J, with 13 bases in between. Per the germline V gene, CDR1 is SGDLS and CDR2 is YYNGEE.

This chain uses TRBV19 with TRBJ1-5; no firm D call. The CDR3 runs 14 residues. V was clipped by 0 bases and J by 6 bases, with 9 bases between them. Germline V gene data show CDR1 as LNHDA and CDR2 as SQIVND (reference sequence). The DNA for the CDR3 is TGTGCCAGTAGTATAGATCCTACGGTTCAGCCCCAGCATTTT. This translates into CASSIDPTVQPQHF.

The rearrangement joins TRBV2 to TRBJ1-2; a possible D gene is TRBD1 (6 bases). Per the germline V gene, CDR1 is SNHLY and CDR2 is FYNNEI. The CDR3 covers 15 residues. V lost 8 bases and J 3 bases, leaving 19 bases between the germline ends. CDR3 region: CASLRDTGMYYGYTF. The CDR3 DNA follows: TGTGCCAGCTTAAGGGACACGGGGATGTACTATGGCTACACCTTC.

The J gene is TRBJ1-2, the V gene TRBV5-1; TRBD1 aligns across 9 bases. Germline loops: CDR1 SGHRS, CDR2 YFSETQ. There are 15 residues in the CDR3. V shed 2 bases, J shed 3 bases, and the junction held 5 bases outside the gene matches. CDR3 sequence: CASSFTTGGYYGYTF. Here the CDR3 DNA reads TGCGCCAGCAGCTTCACAACAGGGGGCTACTATGGCTACACCTTC.

CDR3: CASSATGFINSPLHF. Here the CDR3 DNA reads TGTGCCAGCAGCGCAACAGGGTTTATTAATTCACCCCTCCACTTT. V is TRBV7-3 and J is TRBJ1-6; D might be TRBD1 (6 bases). V was clipped by 5 bases and J by 6 bases, with 14 bases between them. The CDR3 runs to 15 residues. Germline V gene sequence: CDR1 SGHTA, CDR2 FQGTGA.

This clonotype has a single count. The V gene is TRBV12-5, the J gene TRBJ2-1; the match to TRBD2 covers 10 bases. In germline, CDR1 is LGHNT, CDR2 FRNRAP. The V gene end was trimmed by 3 bases and the J gene end by 5 bases; junction bases not matched to a gene: 1. The CDR3 consists of 14 residues. CDR3 sequence (DNA): TGTGCTAGTGGTTTTAGCGGGGGGAACAATGAGCAGTTCTTC. Translating it yields CASGFSGGNNEQFF.

This chain joins TRBV6-2 or TRBV6-3 and TRBJ1-1; D is unresolved. The CDR3 contains 13 residues. Trimming stripped 5 bases from V and 4 bases from J, with 11 bases between. Germline CDR1 is MNHEY and CDR2 is SVGEGT. The CDR3 DNA reads as TGTGCCAGCAGTCTAAGGGTCTTCACTGAAGCTTTCTTT. Translated, it gives CASSLRVFTEAFF.

V is TRBV28 and J is TRBJ2-4; D is perhaps TRBD1 (6 bases). The CDR3 is 15 amino acids. Per the germline V gene, CDR1 is MDHEN and CDR2 is SYDVKM. Trimming took 2 bases from V and 1 from J, leaving 9 bases between them. As DNA, the CDR3 is TGTGCCAGCAGTTTACCCCAGGGGGCCAAAAACATTCAGTACTTC. The encoded protein is CASSLPQGAKNIQYF.

The V gene is TRBV7-9, the J gene TRBJ2-4; 8 bases are shared with TRBD2. The J call may be incorrect, as the DNA end agrees better with TRBJ2-7. CDR1 is SEHNR and CDR2 is FQNEAQ in the germline V gene (reference sequence). The CDR3 runs to 17 residues. The chain's CDR3 is CASSLGSWSGRLYEQYF. The CDR3 DNA reads TGTGCCAGCAGCTTAGGCTCTTGGAGCGGGAGATTGTACGAGCAGTACTTC.

This clonotype appeared a few times. The V call is TRBV20-1, the J call TRBJ1-1; D is unresolved. Trimming took 1 base from V and 0 from J, leaving 15 bases between them. This CDR3 contains 16 residues. Germline CDR1 and CDR2: DFQATT and SNEGSKA (reference sequence). CDR3 DNA: TGCAGTGCTAGAGGATGGGCAGAGAACATGAACACTGAAGCTTTCTTT. Translated: CSARGWAENMNTEAFF.

This chain connects TRBV7-9 to TRBJ2-1, with TRBD1 identical over 7 bases. With 5 bases clipped from V and 2 bases from J, the junction kept 6 bases outside the gene matches. The V gene's germline CDR1 is SEHNR and CDR2 FQNEAQ (reference sequence). The CDR3 extends over 15 amino acids. CDR3 nucleotides: TGTGCCAGCAGCGGCCCCGGGACAGCCTACAATGAGCAGTTCTTC. Translating it yields CASSGPGTAYNEQFF.

The V and J genes are TRBV5-1 and TRBJ2-7, with D possibly matching TRBD1 (5 bases). The CDR3 length is 14 residues. Trimming pared 5 bases from V and 5 bases from J, leaving 17 bases between. CDR1 and CDR2 (germline): SGHRS, YFSETQ. CDR3 residues: CASRAPGLFNEQYF. The CDR3 bases are TGCGCCAGCAGGGCGCCAGGGCTATTCAACGAGCAGTACTTC.

This clonotype was counted only a few times. The chain joins TRBV7-9 to TRBJ2-3, with no clear D. The CDR3 runs 14 residues. Between the trimmed V and J ends, which lost 5 bases and 5 bases, there was a span of 14 bases. Germline lookup yields CDR1 SEHNR and CDR2 FQNEAQ (reference sequence). The CDR3 region has the DNA TGTGCCAGCAGCCTACCGTCTTCGGGAGATACGCAGTATTTT. Protein product: CASSLPSSGDTQYF.

The V and J genes are TRBV18 and TRBJ1-6; D gene unclear. The CDR3 totals 15 residues. The germline V gene has CDR1 KGHSH and CDR2 LQKENI. V was pared by 2 bases and J by 7 bases, with 12 bases between. CDR3 sequence: CASSPIPRPNSPLHF. The CDR3 DNA sequence: TGTGCCAGCTCACCAATACCCCGGCCAAATTCACCCCTCCACTTT.

This clonotype was observed a handful of times. The chain combines TRBV6-6 with TRBJ2-7; 9 nucleotides match TRBD1. The CDR3 has 15 residues. Trimming removed 6 bases from V and 3 bases from J; junction bases left unmatched: 9. Germline values: CDR1 MNHNY, CDR2 SVGAGI (reference sequence). In nucleotides, the CDR3 is TGTGCCAGCAGACCTCCGGGACAGGGTTACTACGAGCAGTACTTC. Its protein product is CASRPPGQGYYEQYF.

Turning to this clonotype: One end of the junction is discordant with germline, which a read error may explain. The V and J genes are TRBV11-2 and TRBJ2-1; no clear D gene. Germline V gene sequence: CDR1 SGHAT, CDR2 FQNNGV. The CDR3 runs to 12 residues. The CDR3 reads CVSSRYGLEQFF. In DNA, the CDR3 is TGTGTCAGCAGCAGGTACGGTTTGGAGCAGTTCTTC. The complete variable domain, with remaining parts taken from reference TRBV11-2 and TRBJ2-1, reads EAGVAQSPRYKIIEKRQSVAFWCNPISGHATLYWYQQILGQGPKLLIQFQNNGVVDDSQLPKDRFSAERLKGVDSTLKIQPAKLEDSAVYLCVSSRYGLEQFFGPGTRLTVL.

The CDR3 DNA reads as TGTGCCAGCAGCGTAGGGGGGGGCGATCAGCCCCAGCATTTT. It is translated as CASSVGGGDQPQHF. This rearrangement joins TRBV9 to TRBJ1-5, with a tentative D call TRBD1 (6 bases). The CDR3 has 14 residues. Germline V gene data show CDR1 as SGDLS and CDR2 as YYNGEE. V lost 0 bases and J 5 bases, leaving 9 bases between the germline ends.

CDR3 sequence: CATSSADTQYF. In nucleotides, the CDR3 is TGTGCGACTAGCTCCGCAGATACGCAGTATTTT. This chain connects TRBV12-3 or TRBV12-4 to TRBJ2-3; TRBD2 matches 7 bases. There are 11 residues in the CDR3.

This clonotype was counted a few times. The V gene is TRBV4-1, the J gene TRBJ2-3; no clear D gene. CDR3 length: 14 amino acids. CDR1 and CDR2 from the germline V gene are MGHRA and YSYEKL. The V gene lost 2 bases and the J gene lost 5 bases, with 11 bases spanning the gap. The CDR3 DNA reads as TGCGCCAGCAGCCAACCCTTTGGCGGAGATACGCAGTATTTT. This encodes CASSQPFGGDTQYF.